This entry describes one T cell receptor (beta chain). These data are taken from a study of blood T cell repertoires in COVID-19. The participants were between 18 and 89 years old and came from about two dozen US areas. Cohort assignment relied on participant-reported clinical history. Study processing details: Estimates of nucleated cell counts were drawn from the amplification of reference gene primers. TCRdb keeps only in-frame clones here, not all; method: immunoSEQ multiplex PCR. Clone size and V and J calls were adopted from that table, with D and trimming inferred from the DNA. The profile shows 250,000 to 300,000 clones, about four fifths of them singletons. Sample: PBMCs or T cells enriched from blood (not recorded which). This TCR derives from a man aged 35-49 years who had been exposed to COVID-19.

CDR3 amino acids: CASSPAGDPIAGYTF. CDR3 in DNA: TGTGCCAGCAGCCCCGCGGGAGACCCTATCGCTGGCTACACCTTC. The chain uses TRBV9 and TRBJ1-2; D unclear. Germline V gene lookup returns CDR1 SGDLS and CDR2 YYNGEE. The CDR3 covers 15 residues. Trimming stripped 4 bases from V and 7 bases from J, with 20 bases between.